A selection of T cell receptor beta chains follows, all from one sample in a study of human T cells and chemical hapten exposure. TCRdb passed the RACE reads through MiXCR, listing each CDR3 protein once. Among about 290,000 distinct CDR3 sequences, around 7.7% were seen once, and the ten largest hold 1.2%. The sequences come from whole blood, collected in connection with sensitization to the hapten diphenylcyclopropenone (DPC). Every receptor here comes from a man between 18 and 35 years old with alopecia areata. Some clones in this sample may be carry-over from other donors' samples. The CDR3 runs from the conserved cysteine through the conserved F or W. D genes are given only for firm matches. Clone size is given for some rows only: seen once, a few or many times, or a class if the clone is expanded.

D gene | J gene | clone size | V gene | CDR3 protein | CDR3 DNA
TRBD1 | TRBJ1-5 | few | TRBV6-2/TRBV6-3 | CASSYLRGTGANQPQHF | TGTGCCAGCAGTTACTTACGCGGGACAGGGGCCAATCAGCCCCAGCATTTT
. | TRBJ1-4 | . | TRBV12-3/TRBV12-4 | CASSLIGGVNEKLFF | TGTGCCAGCAGTTTAATCGGAGGGGTTAATGAAAAACTGTTTTTT
. | TRBJ1-6 | few | TRBV7-2 | CASSLVTSDGSPLHF | TGTGCCAGCAGCTTAGTTACTTCAGACGGGTCACCCCTCCACTTT
. | TRBJ2-5 | . | TRBV5-1 | CASSLELDLQETQYF | TGCGCCAGCAGCTTGGAACTAGACCTTCAAGAGACCCAGTACTTC
. | TRBJ2-1 | . | TRBV12-5 | CASGNQPYNEQFF | TGTGCTAGTGGTAACCAACCCTACAATGAGCAGTTCTTC
TRBD1 | TRBJ2-1 | few | TRBV7-2 | CASSLGGTGSPNEQFF | TGTGCCAGCAGCTTAGGTGGGACAGGGAGCCCCAATGAGCAGTTCTTC
. | TRBJ1-2 | many | TRBV6-4 | CASSAGHGSYGYTF | TGTGCCAGCAGTGCAGGGCATGGTAGCTATGGCTACACCTTC
. | TRBJ1-6 | . | TRBV7-9 | CASSLMGGHNSPLHF | TGTGCCAGCAGCTTGATGGGCGGCCATAATTCACCCCTCCACTTT
. | TRBJ2-2 | . | TRBV20-1 | CSAKEPGLGELFF | TGCAGTGCTAAGGAACCAGGGTTGGGGGAGCTGTTTTTT
. | TRBJ2-5 | few | TRBV5-5 | CASSFGAKGSETQYF | TGTGCCAGCAGCTTTGGAGCAAAGGGGTCGGAGACCCAGTACTTC
. | TRBJ1-5 | few | TRBV5-6 | CASRRRDGPYQPQHF | TGTGCCAGCAGGCGGCGGGACGGACCCTATCAGCCCCAGCATTTT
. | TRBJ2-3 | few | TRBV28 | CASSLYSYTQYF | TGTGCCAGCAGTTTATACTCGTATACGCAGTATTTT
. | TRBJ2-7 | . | TRBV5-1 | CASSLDADSSYEQYF | TGCGCCAGCAGCTTGGATGCGGACAGCTCCTACGAGCAGTACTTC
. | TRBJ1-5 | many | TRBV12-3/TRBV12-4 | CASSSQGIRNQPQHF | TGTGCCAGCAGTTCCCAGGGGATCCGCAATCAGCCCCAGCATTTT
TRBD2 | TRBJ2-5 | few | TRBV18 | CASSPPGLAQETQYF | TGTGCCAGCTCACCTCCGGGACTAGCGCAGGAGACCCAGTACTTC
TRBD1 | TRBJ1-2 | . | TRBV20-1 | CSARDDRGRYGYTF | TGCAGTGCTAGAGATGACAGGGGGAGGTATGGCTACACCTTC
. | TRBJ2-3 | many | TRBV6-1 | CASSKMPRPGSTDTQYF | TGTGCCAGCAGCAAAATGCCACGTCCGGGTAGCACAGATACGCAGTATTTT
. | TRBJ2-1 | few | TRBV12-3/TRBV12-4 | CASSGWGGHEQFF | TGTGCCAGCAGCGGCTGGGGGGGGCATGAGCAGTTCTTC
TRBD2 | TRBJ2-5 | many | TRBV29-1 | CSVDGVAGEETQYF | TGCAGCGTTGACGGGGTAGCGGGGGAAGAGACCCAGTACTTC
. | TRBJ1-2 | few | TRBV9 | CASSVAINYGYTF | TGTGCCAGCAGCGTAGCCATTAACTATGGCTACACCTTC
TRBD1 | TRBJ2-4 | few | TRBV28 | CASSLGTAELAKNIQYF | TGTGCCAGCAGTTTAGGGACAGCTGAACTAGCCAAAAACATTCAGTACTTC
. | TRBJ1-4 | few | TRBV9 | CASSVGQTNEKLFF | TGTGCCAGCAGCGTAGGACAGACGAATGAAAAACTGTTTTTT
TRBD1 | TRBJ2-3 | . | TRBV3-1 | CASSHRTQGASDTQYF | TGTGCCAGCAGCCATAGGACCCAGGGGGCGTCAGATACGCAGTATTTT
TRBD1 | TRBJ2-3 | few | TRBV5-1 | CASSLGGTGSDTQYF | TGCGCCAGCAGCTTGGGAGGGACAGGGTCAGATACGCAGTATTTT
. | TRBJ2-2 | few | TRBV19 | CASRLTSKGTGELFF | TGTGCCAGTAGGTTGACATCCAAAGGGACCGGGGAGCTGTTTTTT
TRBD1 | TRBJ2-5 | . | TRBV7-2 | CASSLPGDRARF | TGTGCCAGCAGCCTCCCTGGGGACAGGGCTCGGTTC
TRBD1 | TRBJ1-2 | many | TRBV28 | CASTLRGRNGYTF | TGTGCCAGCACCCTAAGGGGGCGAAATGGCTACACCTTC
. | TRBJ2-1 | few | TRBV7-2 | CASSTGTSPNEQFF | TGTGCCAGCAGCACTGGGACATCCCCCAATGAGCAGTTCTTC
TRBD1 | TRBJ2-4 | . | TRBV6-2/TRBV6-3 | CASSNRDRPKNIQYF | TGTGCCAGCAGTAACCGGGACAGGCCCAAAAACATTCAGTACTTC
TRBD1 | TRBJ1-3 | . | TRBV7-6 | CASSLANTGQGANTIYF | TGTGCCAGCAGCTTAGCGAATACGGGCCAGGGGGCGAACACCATATATTTT
. | TRBJ2-2 | few | TRBV4-3 | CASSQDSAGGNTGELFF | TGCGCCAGCAGCCAAGATTCGGCAGGAGGGAACACCGGGGAGCTGTTTTTT